One and the same sample provided the 26 T cell receptor beta chains below, sequenced in a study of tumor-infiltrating lymphocytes in primary liver carcinoma. The researchers produced TCR beta cDNA from 400 to 650 ng total RNA with a constant-region primer. ARM-PCR, slightly modified, supplied the TCR beta libraries through three nested multiplex PCR rounds. TRBV1-TRBV30 forward primers paired with a C-beta reverse primer were used in the first two PCR rounds, which ran about 11 cycles each. In TCRdb, the multiplex PCR reads were re-called with MiXCR into one record per CDR3 protein. The table records roughly 330,000 distinct CDR3 sequences, approximately 65% of them present only once. Researchers drew blood RNA from unsorted whole blood and extracted germline DNA as well. Material for sequencing was peripheral blood. The receptors were sampled from a man between 40 and 49 years old with primary liver carcinoma and hepatitis B virus infection.

V usage is TRBV5-4 and J usage is TRBJ1-4; 7 bases are a match to TRBD1. Germline V lookup: CDR1 SGHNT, CDR2 YYREEE (reference sequence). V shed 4 bases, J shed 3 bases, and the junction held 6 bases outside the gene matches. CDR3 length: 15 amino acids. DNA for the CDR3: TGTGCCAGCAGCCGAGCAGGGGGTCCTAATGAAAAACTGTTTTTT. Amino acid sequence: CASSRAGGPNEKLFF. The whole variable domain, remainder taken from reference TRBV5-4 and TRBJ1-4, is ETGVTQSPTHLIKTRGQQVTLRCSSQSGHNTVSWYQQALGQGPQFIFQYYREEENGRGNFPPRFSGLQFPNYSSELNVNALELDDSALYLCASSRAGGPNEKLFFGSGTQLSVL.

This clonotype has only a few counts. The chain joins TRBV14 to TRBJ2-3; 9 nucleotides match TRBD1. Per the germline V gene, CDR1 is SGHDN and CDR2 is FVKESK. The CDR3 length is 14 residues. The ends lost 4 bases at V and 4 bases at J; junction bases unmatched: 3. The CDR3 loop is CASSRDREADTQYF. The DNA for the CDR3 is TGTGCCAGCAGCCGGGACAGGGAGGCAGATACGCAGTATTTT.

As to this clonotype: This may stem from a read error, because a much larger clone lies one nucleotide away. This chain joins TRBV10-3 and TRBJ2-2, with TRBD2 matching over 9 bases. The CDR3 is 13 amino acids. CDR1 ENHRY and CDR2 SYGVKD come from the germline V gene. The CDR3 region is CVIGLAGDGELFF. In DNA, the CDR3 is TGTGTCATCGGATTAGCGGGAGACGGGGAGCTGTTTTTT.

A note on this clonotype: This may come from a read error, since a much larger clone is one base off. The chain is built from TRBV6-5 and TRBJ2-5; D is uncertain. The germline V gene encodes CDR1 MNHEY and CDR2 SVGAGI. This CDR3 comprises 15 residues. Trimming shortened V by 2 bases and J by 3 bases, and 13 bases separated the two germline ends. DNA of the CDR3: TGTGCCAGCAGTTACGCGTGCTATGGTAAAGAGACCCAGTACTTC. It encodes CASSYACYGKETQYF.

To note about this clonotype: As the CDR3 is not closed by the conserved phenylalanine or tryptophan, this likely results from a read error. This chain connects TRBV4-1 to TRBJ2-3; TRBD1 matches at 7 bases. This CDR3 has 16 amino acids. Germline CDR1 is MGHRA and CDR2 is YSYEKL. The CDR3 DNA is TGCGCCAGCAGTCAAGTAGGAAGGGGACAGACAGATACGCAGTATCTT. This translates into CASSQVGRGQTDTQYL.

This rearrangement joins TRBV21-1 to TRBJ2-4. TRBV21-1 is a documented pseudogene. The CDR3 has 15 residues. The CDR3 protein is CASSNPAVAKNIRYF. In DNA form, the CDR3 reads TGTGCCAGCAGCAACCCAGCAGTAGCCAAAAACATTCGGTACTTC.

This clonotype was picked up one time. The CDR3 nucleotides are TGTGCCAGCATCCACGGACTGGGCTCCGAGCAGTACTTC. Encoded protein: CASIHGLGSEQYF. The chain recombines TRBV11-2 with TRBJ2-7; a possible D gene is TRBD2 (5 bases). The germline gives CDR1 SGHAT, CDR2 FQNNGV. The CDR3 has 13 amino acids. V lost 7 bases to trimming and J lost 6 bases, with 16 bases between them.

This clonotype was detected a few times. V gene TRBV7-8 combines with J gene TRBJ2-7; either TRBD1 or TRBD2 may supply D (6 bases each). Germline lookup yields CDR1 SGHVS and CDR2 FQNEAQ. The CDR3 is made up of 15 amino acids. Trimming removed 0 bases from V and 6 bases from J, with 15 bases in between. The DNA for the CDR3 is TGTGCCAGCAGCTTAGCCCGGACAGAGGGAGGCGAGCAGTACTTC. This encodes CASSLARTEGGEQYF.

A word on this clonotype: A read error may produce the germline difference seen at one junction end. The chain employs TRBV11-2 and TRBJ2-2; TRBD1 might be the D (5 bases). The CDR3 contains 15 residues. CDR1 is SGHAT and CDR2 is FQNNGV in the germline V gene. CDR3 in amino acids: CASSRGQGYTVELFF. The CDR3 DNA follows: TGTGCCAGCAGCCGAGGCCAGGGCTACACCGTGGAGCTGTTTTTT.

A note on this clonotype: One end of the junction is discordant with germline, which a read error may explain. The rearrangement uses TRBV7-8 and TRBJ2-7; 12 bases line up with TRBD2. The CDR3 length is 18 residues. Germline assignment: CDR1 SGHVS and CDR2 FQNEAQ. CDR3 region: CANSSPLTSGRTNYEQYF. Here the CDR3 DNA reads TGTGCCAACAGCTCGCCACTCACTAGCGGGAGGACAAACTACGAGCAGTACTTC. Full variable domain (outside the CDR3, taken from reference TRBV7-8 and TRBJ2-7): GAGVSQSPRYKVAKRGQDVALRCDPISGHVSLFWYQQALGQGPEFLTYFQNEAQLDKSGLPSDRFFAERPEGSVSTLKIQRTQQEDSAVYLCANSSPLTSGRTNYEQYFGPGTRLTVT.

For this clonotype: An end of the junction does not agree with germline; a read error may underlie this. This sequence joins TRBV11-2 and TRBJ2-3; D remains unclear. CDR1 is SGHAT, CDR2 FQNNGV, per germline. The CDR3 is made up of 12 amino acids. The CDR3 loop is CASSSPAYTQYF. As DNA, the CDR3 is TGTGCCAGTAGCTCTCCTGCTTATACGCAGTATTTT.

The chain links TRBV2 to TRBJ1-5; D unresolved. Germline V gene data show CDR1 as SNHLY and CDR2 as FYNNEI. This CDR3 region has 13 residues. The V end lost 3 bases, the J end lost 1 base, and 4 bases lay between the germline ends. CDR3 sequence reads: CASSEASNQPQHF. In DNA, the CDR3 is TGTGCCAGCAGTGAGGCCAGCAATCAGCCCCAGCATTTT.

In the case of this clonotype: A junction end diverges from the germline sequence, so it may reflect a read error. The chain carries TRBV6-5 and TRBJ1-2, with TRBD1 as a possible D gene (6 bases). The CDR3 is made up of 17 amino acids. From germline, CDR1 is MNHEY and CDR2 SVGAGI. CDR3 nucleotide sequence: TGTGCTAGCAATTTCCAAGCGACAGGAGGCAATAACTATGACTACACCTTC. This encodes CASNFQATGGNNYDYTF.

For this clonotype: This may stem from a read error, because a much larger clone lies one nucleotide away. The chain is built from TRBV4-3 and TRBJ2-2; no clear D gene. CDR1 and CDR2 from the germline V gene are LGHNA and YSLEER. CDR3 size: 15 residues. The CDR3 loop is CVSSPAMGNTGELFF. The CDR3 DNA follows: TGCGTCAGCAGCCCGGCGATGGGGAACACCGGGGAGCTGTTTTTT.

This clonotype was counted ten times or more. This rearrangement joins TRBV6-5 to TRBJ2-7, with 13 bases aligning to TRBD2. CDR3 length: 19 residues. Trimming at V came to 5 bases and at J to 4 bases, leaving 17 bases not matched to a gene. Germline V gene data show CDR1 as MNHEY and CDR2 as SVGAGI. The CDR3 protein is CASSRPTRLAGGSYYEQYF. Here the CDR3 DNA reads TGTGCCAGCAGTCGCCCCACCCGACTAGCGGGAGGAAGTTATTACGAGCAGTACTTC.

Turning to this clonotype: The junction does not match germline at one end; this may be a read error. This chain connects TRBV6-2 or TRBV6-3 to TRBJ2-7; no reliable D call. Per germline, CDR1 MNHEY and CDR2 SVGEGT. The CDR3 sequence is 12 residues long. The CDR3 loop is CATSYTFYEQYF. Written as DNA, the CDR3 is TGTGCCACCAGTTACACCTTTTACGAGCAGTACTTC.

As regards this clonotype: As the CDR3 is not closed by the conserved phenylalanine or tryptophan, this likely results from a read error. The rearrangement links TRBV6-2 or TRBV6-3 to TRBJ1-2; 7 bases match TRBD1. The CDR3 is 13 amino acids. Germline V gene sequence: CDR1 MNHEY, CDR2 SVGEGT. CDR3 loop: CAGSYRDSYGYTL. The CDR3 DNA follows: TGTGCCGGCAGTTACCGGGACAGCTATGGCTACACCCTC.

The chain employs TRBV11-2 and TRBJ2-7, with D unresolved. Germline loops: CDR1 SGHAT, CDR2 FQNNGV. This CDR3 is 15 amino acids long. Trimming took 1 base from V and 0 from J, leaving 10 bases between them. DNA for the CDR3: TGTGCCAGCAGCTTAGGGCGTGCGAGCTCCTACGAGCAGTACTTC. This gives the protein CASSLGRASSYEQYF.

This clonotype was recorded many times. The junction shows a germline mismatch at one end, possibly a read error. The chain links TRBV4-2 to TRBJ2-1; 10 bases agree with TRBD2. The CDR3 spans 16 residues. Germline-derived CDR1 and CDR2 are LGHNA and YNFKEQ. The CDR3 is CASSQRTSGIYNEQFF. Here the CDR3 DNA reads TGCGCCAGCAGCCAGCGGACTAGCGGCATTTACAATGAGCAGTTCTTC.

To note about this clonotype: At one end the junction does not follow the germline gene, possibly because of a read error. The chain joins TRBV4-2 to TRBJ2-1; 8 bases map to TRBD1. This CDR3 contains 16 residues. Germline CDR1 reads LGHNA; CDR2 reads YNFKEQ. The CDR3 protein is CASIHAGGQVNNEQLF. The DNA for the CDR3 is TGTGCCAGCATCCACGCCGGGGGACAGGTGAACAATGAGCAGCTCTTC.

The chain employs TRBV7-9 and TRBJ2-3; 7 nucleotides line up with TRBD2. The CDR3 contains 14 residues. Unmatched junction bases numbered 5, after V lost 6 bases and J lost 2 bases. The germline CDR1 and CDR2 sequences are SEHNR and FQNEAQ (reference sequence). CDR3 in amino acids: CASSKAGSTDTQYF. For the CDR3, the DNA is TGTGCCAGCAGTAAAGCGGGGTCCACAGATACGCAGTATTTT.

The V and J genes are TRBV12-3 or TRBV12-4 and TRBJ2-3; the D is unclear. The CDR3 covers 15 residues. The germline V and J ends were trimmed by 8 bases and 11 bases, with 26 bases remaining between them. The CDR3 spells CASRSGRWLAYMQYF. DNA for the CDR3: TGTGCCAGCCGTTCGGGCCGGTGGTTGGCATATATGCAGTATTTT.

This clonotype was counted ten times or more. This chain links TRBV13 with TRBJ2-7; TRBD2 might be the D (6 bases). Germline assignment: CDR1 PRHDT and CDR2 FYEKMQ (reference sequence). This CDR3 is built from 16 residues. Between the trimmed V and J ends, which lost 5 bases and 5 bases, there was a span of 22 bases. The DNA for the CDR3 is TGTGCCAGCAGCCCCCGGGTAGCGGCACCCCCCCACGAGCAGTACTTC. It encodes CASSPRVAAPPHEQYF.

Comment on this clonotype: The junction departs from germline at one end; a sequencing error may be responsible. The chain combines TRBV4-3 with TRBJ2-7; no clear D. Germline V gene sequence: CDR1 LGHNA, CDR2 YSLEER. This CDR3 has 15 residues. The CDR3 DNA sequence: TGTGCCAGCAGCCAAAGGAATTCAATTTCCTACGAGGAGTACTTC. Translation: CASSQRNSISYEEYF.

As concerns this clonotype: The conserved closing phenylalanine or tryptophan is absent in this CDR3, likely reflecting a read error. The V call is TRBV29-1, the J call TRBJ2-1; 10 nucleotides align to TRBD2. Germline trimming cut 4 bases from V and 2 bases from J; bases unmatched to any gene: 2. The germline V gene encodes CDR1 SQVTM and CDR2 ANQGSEA. The CDR3 loop spans 14 amino acids. The CDR3 coding sequence is TGCAGCGTTGTTCTAGCGGGAGCCTACAATGAGCAGTTCCTC. Its protein product is CSVVLAGAYNEQFL.

On this clonotype: One base away lies a much larger clone, so this may be a sequencing read error. This rearrangement joins TRBV6-6 to TRBJ1-2; D unresolved. Between the trimmed V and J ends, which lost 1 base and 7 bases, there was a span of 19 bases. CDR1 and CDR2 (germline): MNHNY, SVGAGI (reference sequence). The CDR3 contains 16 residues. Written as DNA, the CDR3 is TGTGCCAGCAGTTACTTTGAGACGGGCATCCGGGGTGGCTACACCTTC. Translation: CASSYFETGIRGGYTF.